This section outlines one T cell receptor beta chain sequence together with its context. Its target is not known. The data originate from a study of human T cells and chemical hapten exposure. Separate cDNA molecules received unique molecular identifiers, which the library attached to them. TCRdb redid the calling of the RACE reads with MiXCR, one entry per CDR3 protein. The data contain some 82,000 distinct CDR3 sequences, roughly 10% of them singletons. The study, taken as a whole, reports: Controls formed significantly fewer large CDR3 similarity clusters than expanded TCRs did. Correlating positively with patch test score were the PT1 expanded TCR counts.

Time point here: patch test 1, 2 weeks after DPC sensitization. Treatment denoted: therapeutic diphenylcyclopropenone sensitization with weekly scalp DPC. The source material was whole blood, sampled in connection with sensitization to the hapten diphenylcyclopropenone (DPC). The clonotype was recovered from a woman aged 45-65 years with alopecia areata. Some clones in this sample may be carry-over from other donors' samples.

CDR3 in amino acids: CASSLFFVQGTDTQYF. CDR3 in DNA: TGTGCCAGCAGCTTATTTTTCGTCCAGGGCACAGATACGCAGTATTTT. The V gene is TRBV7-2, the J gene TRBJ2-3; D unclear. The CDR3 runs 16 residues. CDR1 SGHTA and CDR2 FQGNSA come from the germline V gene. V shed 2 bases and J shed 1 base, with 13 bases lying between them.